The source of this T cell receptor (beta chain) is a study of CD8 T cells in ankylosing spondylitis. CDR3 length: 13 residues. V was cut by 5 bases and J by 2 bases, with 10 bases left in between. Germline CDR1 is MGHDK and CDR2 is SYGVNS. A single record per CDR3 protein comes from TCRdb applying MiXCR to the 5' RACE reads. The sample lists 350,000 to 550,000 distinct CDR3 sequences, roughly 27% occurring once. General study points: Typical of ankylosing spondylitis blood, it appeared, was a TCR beta motif of fewer than 10 highly homologous variants. Enrichment of disease-linked clones was reportedly significant in matched ankylosing spondylitis synovial fluid.

Concerning this clonotype: Its antigen is not known.

Sequencing was performed on blood, either unsorted or a sorted T cell fraction (not recorded which). The clonotype comes from a male donor with ankylosing spondylitis. The chain joins TRBV25-1 to TRBJ2-7; a weak D match, TRBD1 (5 bases). CDR3 residues: CASSQTGAYEQYF. In DNA, the CDR3 is TGTGCCAGCAGTCAAACAGGTGCCTACGAGCAGTACTTC.